This T cell receptor beta chain appears in the sequencing data of a study of OX40 agonist ivuxolimab in advanced cancers. Study results and limitations: At doses 0.1 to 3.0 mg/kg, CD4+ and CD8+ clones expanded. The authors also found low normalized T-cell clonal expansion in some nonresponders. Averaged across samples, CD8+ T cells carried more expanded clones than CD4+ did. Antigen targets of the expanded peripheral T cells went undetermined.

Remarks on this clone: The antigen is not known.

The method was immunoSEQ multiplex PCR; TCRdb's version includes in-frame clones alone and lacks a portion of them. The table lists roughly 81,000 clones, 88% of them singletons. Sequences were derived from CD4+ or CD8+ T cells sorted from blood, sampled in a trial of the OX40 agonist ivuxolimab. The sequence was obtained from an adult with an advanced solid tumor such as melanoma, head and neck, liver or kidney cancer.

CDR3 sequence: CASSFKEGNQPQHF. The CDR3 nucleotides read TGCGCCAGCAGCTTTAAAGAGGGAAATCAGCCCCAGCATTTT. The chain combines TRBV4-1 with TRBJ1-5, with D hard to call. CDR3 length: 14 amino acids. Looked up from germline, CDR1 is MGHRA and CDR2 is YSYEKL. V dropped 5 bases and J dropped 4 bases, with 12 bases sitting between them.